These 24 T cell receptor beta chains were all obtained from the same sample, sequenced in a study of tumor-infiltrating lymphocytes in primary liver carcinoma. cDNA specific to TCR beta was made from 500 ng of total RNA, with a constant-region primer employed for priming. Slightly modified ARM-PCR with three nested multiplex PCR rounds yielded TCR beta libraries. The first two PCR rounds, around 10 cycles each, used TRBV1-TRBV30 forward primers and a C-beta reverse primer. TCRdb analysed the multiplex PCR reads with MiXCR anew, one entry per CDR3 protein. The data hold 50,000 to 65,000 distinct CDR3 sequences, with approximately 74% observed a single time. Co-extraction of both nucleic acids (RNA and DNA) used about 17-31 mg of unsorted bulk tissue. Sequenced input: liver tumor tissue from sampling region 4. As to subset: tumor region T4, right-lateral pole. Receptors originate from a man between 35 and 55 years old with primary liver carcinoma and hepatitis B virus infection.

About this clonotype: A much larger clone sits a single nucleotide away, making a read error possible. This rearrangement joins TRBV5-1 to TRBJ2-1, with D tentatively TRBD2 (6 bases). Germline lookup yields CDR1 SGHRS and CDR2 YFSETQ. V shed 0 bases and J shed 8 bases, with 12 bases lying between them. The CDR3 is 14 amino acids. The CDR3 coding sequence is TGCGCCAGCAGCTTGGAGGCGGGGAGAGATGAGCAGTTCTTC. Amino acid sequence: CASSLEAGRDEQFF.

Points on this clonotype: The final CDR3 position lacks the conserved phenylalanine or tryptophan, pointing to a likely read error. The chain combines TRBV11-2 with TRBJ2-7; possibly TRBD2 for D (5 bases). V dropped 0 bases and J dropped 7 bases, with 16 bases sitting between them. There are 15 residues in the CDR3. Per the germline V gene, CDR1 is SGHAT and CDR2 is FQNNGV. In DNA, the CDR3 is TGTGCCAGCAGCTTAGAGTCCGGGATCTATGGTGAGCAGTACTTA. It encodes CASSLESGIYGEQYL.

As for this clonotype: The CDR3 does not end in the conserved phenylalanine or tryptophan, so this is likely a read error. The V gene is TRBV6-2 or TRBV6-3, the J gene TRBJ1-1; D remains unclear. The CDR3 sequence is 14 residues long. CDR1 and CDR2 (germline): MNHEY, SVGEGT. CDR3 sequence (DNA): TGTGCCAGTAGTTACCCAGAGCTGAACACTGGAGCTTTCCTT. As protein: CASSYPELNTGAFL.

A word on this clonotype: A read error is likely, as this CDR3 ends without the conserved phenylalanine or tryptophan. This sequence joins TRBV29-1 and TRBJ2-1, with TRBD2 matching over 7 bases. V was clipped by 6 bases and J by 6 bases; unmatched bases: 14. CDR3 length: 15 amino acids. CDR1 SQVTM and CDR2 ANQGSEA come from the germline V gene. The chain's CDR3 is CSVEGLAGAPNEQFS. The CDR3 region has the DNA TGCAGCGTCGAGGGCCTGGCGGGAGCTCCCAATGAGCAGTTCTCC.

This clonotype has just one count. This may arise from a read error, as a much more abundant clone is one base away. The chain combines TRBV10-2 with TRBJ2-7; D not resolved. The CDR3 sequence is 11 residues long. The V end was cut by 4 bases, the J end by 5 bases, with 6 bases between. Germline-derived CDR1 and CDR2 are WSHSY and SAAADI. The CDR3 DNA sequence: TGCGCCAGCAGTGTCGAGCACGAGCAGTACTTC. This codes for CASSVEHEQYF.

Comment on this clonotype: One end of the junction does not line up with germline, which may come from a read error. This sequence joins TRBV13 and TRBJ2-7; 10 nucleotides line up with TRBD1. The CDR3 runs 16 residues. Germline values: CDR1 PRHDT, CDR2 FYEKMQ (reference sequence). CDR3 residues: CASSLELGQGRYQQYF. For the CDR3, the DNA is TGTGCCAGCAGCTTAGAGCTGGGACAGGGGCGCTACCAGCAGTACTTC.

Regarding this clonotype: With a much larger clone just one base away, this may be a read error. This rearrangement joins TRBV5-1 to TRBJ1-1; TRBD1 agrees at 7 bases. The germline gives CDR1 SGHRS, CDR2 YFSETQ. Trimming cost V 1 base and J 1 base; bases outside gene matches: 7. This CDR3 is built from 16 residues. CDR3 in DNA: TGCGCCAGCAGCTTGTCGTCAGGGGGGACGAACACTGAAGCTTTCTTT. This codes for CASSLSSGGTNTEAFF.

Turning to this clonotype: The CDR3 does not end in the conserved phenylalanine or tryptophan, so this is likely a read error. This rearrangement joins TRBV5-6 to TRBJ2-3, with D tentatively TRBD1 (6 bases). The germline V gene has CDR1 SGHDT and CDR2 YYEEEE. V was trimmed by 8 bases and J by 4 bases, leaving 20 bases between them. The CDR3 is 15 amino acids. CDR3 residues: CASSTGQRTSDTQYL. The CDR3 nucleotides read TGTGCCAGTAGCACGGGACAAAGAACATCAGATACGCAGTATTTG.

In its sample, this clonotype was seen once. This could be a read error, since a much larger clone is one nucleotide away. The chain links TRBV11-2 to TRBJ2-5; D ambiguous. The germline gives CDR1 SGHAT, CDR2 FQNNGV. The CDR3 loop spans 15 amino acids. The CDR3 DNA sequence: TGTGCCGGCAGCCACGTCGGGCTAGTCCCAGAGACCCAATACTTC. Protein product: CAGSHVGLVPETQYF. Complete variable domain (other parts from reference TRBV11-2 and TRBJ2-5): EAGVAQSPRYKIIEKRQSVAFWCNPISGHATLYWYQQILGQGPKLLIQFQNNGVVDDSQLPKDRFSAERLKGVDSTLKIQPAKLEDSAVYLCAGSHVGLVPETQYFGPGTRLLVL.

Comment on this clonotype: A read error may produce the germline difference seen at one junction end. The V call is TRBV7-9, the J call TRBJ2-7, with no clear D. The length of the CDR3 is 15 residues. Germline V CDR1 and CDR2: SEHNR, FQNEAQ (reference sequence). DNA of the CDR3: TGTGCTAGCAGCTTTGTTGGCACAACCAACTACGAGCAGTACTTC. This translates into CASSFVGTTNYEQYF.

A note on this clonotype: Relative to the germline gene, one junction end is altered; a read error may explain this. J is TRBJ2-4 and V is TRBV11-1, with 8 bases aligning to TRBD2. Germline V lookup: CDR1 SGHAT, CDR2 FQDESV (reference sequence). The CDR3 spans 17 residues. CDR3 sequence: CTSSFPGTSGTKNIQYF. As DNA, the CDR3 is TGTACCAGCAGCTTTCCAGGGACTAGTGGGACCAAAAACATTCAGTACTTC.

Remarks on this clonotype: At one boundary the junction diverges from the germline segment, which might be a read error. This chain links TRBV29-1 with TRBJ2-3; 9 bases are a match to TRBD1. The CDR3 is made up of 14 amino acids. The V gene's germline CDR1 is SQVTM and CDR2 ANQGSEA. CDR3 amino acids: CGVGGGQGTDTQYF. Here the CDR3 DNA reads TGCGGCGTCGGCGGGGGACAGGGTACAGATACGCAGTATTTT.

As regards this clonotype: A read error may be the cause here, since a much bigger clone is one base away. The V gene is TRBV5-1, the J gene TRBJ2-7; TRBD1 aligns across 8 bases. The CDR3 extends over 16 amino acids. V lost 3 bases and J lost 6; bases outside the gene matches: 14. Germline V gene lookup returns CDR1 SGHRS and CDR2 YFSETQ. DNA of the CDR3: TGCGCCAGCAGCTCGAGTCCCGGGACAGGTACGGGCGAGCAGTACTTC. Protein sequence: CASSSSPGTGTGEQYF.

A remark on this clonotype: This may arise from a read error, as a much more abundant clone is one base away. The V gene is TRBV11-2, the J gene TRBJ2-7; D is unclear. Germline loops: CDR1 SGHAT, CDR2 FQNNGV. The CDR3 sequence is 14 residues long. This chain's CDR3 is CASSLIDTAYGQYF. The CDR3 DNA follows: TGTGCCAGCAGCTTAATTGACACTGCCTACGGGCAGTACTTC.

Turning to this clonotype: With a much larger clone just one base away, this may be a read error. The final CDR3 position lacks the conserved phenylalanine or tryptophan, pointing to a likely read error. The chain couples TRBV29-1 to TRBJ1-1; maybe TRBD1 (5 bases). The length of the CDR3 is 13 residues. Trimming left V 6 bases short and J 5 bases short, with 16 bases between. CDR1 is SQVTM, CDR2 ANQGSEA, per germline. The chain's CDR3 is CSVSNRGGTEAFL. CDR3 nucleotide sequence: TGCAGCGTCTCGAATCGGGGGGGAACTGAAGCTTTCTTA.

Notes on this clonotype: One base away lies a much larger clone, so this may be a sequencing read error. The chain uses TRBV7-9 and TRBJ2-1; 11 positions match TRBD2. CDR3 length: 16 amino acids. The V segment lost 5 bases and the J segment 6 bases; nucleotides outside the gene matches: 9. Germline V lookup: CDR1 SEHNR, CDR2 FQNEAQ (reference sequence). CDR3 in amino acids: CASSNPLAGDRNEQFF. CDR3 coding DNA: TGTGCCAGCAGCAACCCACTAGCGGGAGATCGCAATGAGCAGTTCTTC. Full variable domain (missing parts from reference TRBV7-9 and TRBJ2-1): DTGVSQNPRHKITKRGQNVTFRCDPISEHNRLYWYRQTLGQGPEFLTYFQNEAQLEKSRLLSDRFSAERPKGSFSTLEIQRTEQGDSAMYLCASSNPLAGDRNEQFFGPGTRLTVL.

The gene calls are TRBV6-1 and TRBJ2-7; a weak D match, TRBD2 (5 bases). This CDR3 has 17 residues. Trimming took 6 bases from V and 6 from J, leaving 27 bases between them. Looked up from germline, CDR1 is MNHNS and CDR2 is SASEGT. The CDR3 DNA sequence: TGTGCCAGCAGAGATTGGGTAAGACCCCACCACGAGGGCGAGCAGTACTTC. As protein: CASRDWVRPHHEGEQYF.

This clonotype came up a few times. J is TRBJ2-5 and V is TRBV11-3, with TRBD2 identical over 10 bases. CDR1 is SGHNT and CDR2 is YENEEA in the germline V gene. This CDR3 spans 16 amino acids. J lost 5 bases, V lost 5 bases, and 11 bases had no gene match. The chain's CDR3 is CASSTGASGSGETQYF. CDR3 sequence (DNA): TGTGCCAGCAGCACAGGGGCTAGCGGGAGCGGGGAGACCCAGTACTTC.

The chain combines TRBV29-1 with TRBJ2-1; D unresolved. V lost 4 bases and J lost 5, with 15 bases in between. The CDR3 is made up of 14 amino acids. The germline CDR1 and CDR2 sequences are SQVTM and ANQGSEA. The CDR3 nucleotides read TGCAGCGTTGGGCGCAAGTTAGCCAACAATGAGCAGTTCTTC. It is translated as CSVGRKLANNEQFF.

This rearrangement joins TRBV29-1 to TRBJ1-5; perhaps TRBD1 as D (6 bases). The CDR3 sequence is 13 residues long. Trimming cost V 6 bases and J 3 bases, with 12 bases left between them. Germline CDR1 SQVTM, CDR2 ANQGSEA. For the CDR3, the DNA is TGCAGCGTCATTGGACAGATCAATCAGCCCCAGCATTTT. This translates into CSVIGQINQPQHF.

V usage is TRBV28 and J usage is TRBJ1-1; D possibly corresponds to TRBD1 (5 bases). The CDR3 extends over 13 amino acids. Germline CDR1 is MDHEN and CDR2 is SYDVKM. CDR3 DNA sequence: TGTGTCACCCTGAGCAGGGCAAACACTGAAGCTTTCTTT. This translates into CVTLSRANTEAFF.

This clonotype was seen a handful of times. A read error is possible here, since a much larger clone lies one base away. The rearrangement links TRBV29-1 to TRBJ1-1; weak D call: TRBD1 (5 bases). Germline V gene sequence: CDR1 SQVTM, CDR2 ANQGSEA. CDR3 length: 15 residues. The CDR3 reads CSLDGGWGMRTEAFF. The CDR3, as DNA: TGCAGCCTTGACGGGGGGTGGGGGATGAGGACTGAAGCTTTCTTT.

Comments on this clonotype: This could be a read error, since a much larger clone is one nucleotide away. This chain connects TRBV6-2 or TRBV6-3 to TRBJ1-1, with no clear D. Germline V gene lookup returns CDR1 MNHEY and CDR2 SVGEGT. Between the trimmed V and J ends, which lost 4 bases and 5 bases, there was a span of 11 bases. CDR3 length: 13 residues. The DNA of the CDR3 is TGTGCCAGCAGTTCCCCCATTCGTACTGAAGCTTTCTTT. This codes for CASSSPIRTEAFF.

This clonotype was picked up a small number of times. A much larger clone lies a single base off, so this may be a read error. This chain uses TRBV28 with TRBJ2-1; D is ambiguous. Looked up from germline, CDR1 is MDHEN and CDR2 is SYDVKM. The CDR3 extends over 11 amino acids. CDR3 DNA: TGTGTCAGCAGCCGCCTAAGTGAGCAGTTCTTC. Its translation: CVSSRLSEQFF.